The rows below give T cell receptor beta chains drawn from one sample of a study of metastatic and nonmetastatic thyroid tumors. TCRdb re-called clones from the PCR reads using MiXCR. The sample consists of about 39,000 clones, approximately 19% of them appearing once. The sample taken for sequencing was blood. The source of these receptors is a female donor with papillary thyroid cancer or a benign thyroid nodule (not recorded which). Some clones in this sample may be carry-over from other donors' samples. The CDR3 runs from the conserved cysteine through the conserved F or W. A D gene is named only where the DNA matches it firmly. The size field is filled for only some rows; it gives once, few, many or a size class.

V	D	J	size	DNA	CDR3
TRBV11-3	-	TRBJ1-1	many	TGTGCCAGCAGCTTAGACCAGGGGCGTGAAGCTTTCTTT	CASSLDQGREAFF
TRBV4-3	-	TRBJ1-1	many	TGCGCTAGCAGCCATGACCTGACCTCGAACACTGAAGCTTTCTTT	CASSHDLTSNTEAFF
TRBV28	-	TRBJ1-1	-	TGTGCCAGCAGTTTTTGGGGGGTGGCTTTCTTT	CASSFWGVAFF
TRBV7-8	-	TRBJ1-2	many	TGTGCCAGCAGCTCGCCGGGACACCTATATGGCTACACCTTC	CASSSPGHLYGYTF
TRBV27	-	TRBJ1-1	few	TGTGCCAGTTTCGGTTTAGAGAGTGAAGCTTTCTTT	CASFGLESEAFF
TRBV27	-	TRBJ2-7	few	TGTGCCAGCGCGCCTGGCCCTTCTTGCGAGCAGTACTTC	CASAPGPSCEQYF
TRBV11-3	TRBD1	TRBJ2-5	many	TGTGCCAGCAGCTTAGGGACAGGGGGCGAGACCCAGTACTTC	CASSLGTGGETQYF
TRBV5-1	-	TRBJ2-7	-	TGCGCCAGCAGCTTGAGACAGGATTGCTCCTACGAGCAGTACTTC	CASSLRQDCSYEQYF
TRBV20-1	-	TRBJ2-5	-	TGCAGTGCTTGGGCGGGCGAAACATCCCAAGAGACCCAGTACTTC	CSAWAGETSQETQYF
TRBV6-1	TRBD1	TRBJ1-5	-	TGTGCGAGCAGTCTTGACAGGGACTTCGGTCAGCCCCAGCATTTT	CASSLDRDFGQPQHF
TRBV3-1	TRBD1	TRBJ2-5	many	TGTGCCAGCAGCCGTAGGACAGGGGAGGAGACCCAGTACTTC	CASSRRTGEETQYF
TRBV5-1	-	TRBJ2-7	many	TGCGCCAGCAGCTTGGGTCGTATGTTGGGGGTTTCAGGCGAGCAGTACTTC	CASSLGRMLGVSGEQYF
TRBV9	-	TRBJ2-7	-	TGTGCCAGCAGCGTAGCTCCAGGGGAGTACGAGCAGTACTTC	CASSVAPGEYEQYF
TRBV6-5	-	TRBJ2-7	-	TGTGCCAGCAGTTACCTGTACAGGGTCTACGATCAGTACTTC	CASSYLYRVYDQYF
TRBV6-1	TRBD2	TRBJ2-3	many	TGTGCCAGCAGTCTCCTCGGGGGGGTGGGCGATACGCAGTATTTT	CASSLLGGVGDTQYF
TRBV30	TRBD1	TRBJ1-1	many	TGTGCCTGGAGTGCCCGAGGACAGGGGGGCACTGAAGCTTTCTTT	CAWSARGQGGTEAFF
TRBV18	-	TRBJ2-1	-	TGTGCCAGCTCCCAAGATTTCGGGGACTTGTACTACAATGAGCAGTTCTTC	CASSQDFGDLYYNEQFF
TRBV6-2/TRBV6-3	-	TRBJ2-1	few	TGTGCCAGCAGTTCGGTGGGTGGTCGGGGTGGCTCCTACAATGAGCAGTTCTTC	CASSSVGGRGGSYNEQFF